This is a list of T cell receptor beta chains from one sample in a study of blood T cells in healthy people across ages. TCRdb fed the 5' RACE reads into MiXCR, producing one record per CDR3 protein. The data show just over 800,000 distinct CDR3 sequences, approximately 67% seen once. Sequenced material: blood. The receptors were gathered from a man aged 25 to 40 in good health. The CDR3 runs from the conserved cysteine through the conserved F or W. Fields, in order: V gene, J gene, clone size, D gene, CDR3 protein, CDR3 DNA. A D gene is named only where the DNA matches it firmly. Size is stated for part of the rows, as once, few or many counts, or as a class when the clone is expanded.

>TRBV20-1|TRBJ2-1|.|.
CSARNRRMYQETQFF
TGCAGTGCTAGAAACAGGAGAATGTACCAAGAGACCCAGTTCTTC
>TRBV7-9|TRBJ1-2|.|TRBD1
CASSLATGTGRNYGYTF
TGTGCCAGCAGCTTAGCTACCGGGACAGGGAGGAACTATGGCTACACCTTC
>TRBV5-1|TRBJ2-7|few|.
CASGPGGSYEQYF
TGCGCCAGCGGCCCAGGCGGGTCCTACGAGCAGTACTTC
>TRBV4-1|TRBJ1-2|once|.
CASSQPGWAENGYTF
TGCGCCAGCAGCCAACCGGGGTGGGCTGAGAATGGCTACACCTTC
>TRBV3-1|TRBJ1-4|.|.
CASSQGALLFF
TGTGCCAGCAGCCAAGGCGCACTGCTGTTTTTT
>TRBV7-9|TRBJ1-2|few|.
CASSSDRRRYGYTF
TGTGCCAGCAGCTCGGACCGTCGTCGCTATGGCTACACCTTC
>TRBV4-2|TRBJ1-2|.|.
CASSQDEGGYTF
TGTGCCAGCAGCCAAGATGAGGGAGGCTACACCTTC
>TRBV9|TRBJ2-1|.|.
CASSVMTDSYNEQFF
TGTGCCAGCAGCGTAATGACCGACAGTTACAATGAGCAGTTCTTC
>TRBV20-1|TRBJ2-5|many|.
CSARDTASGETQYF
TGCAGTGCTAGAGATACGGCCAGCGGGGAGACCCAGTACTTC
>TRBV12-3/TRBV12-4|TRBJ2-6|few|.
CASGGQAGANVLTF
TGTGCCAGCGGAGGACAAGCAGGGGCCAACGTCCTGACTTTC
>TRBV5-5|TRBJ2-5|.|.
CASSYETQYF
TGTGCCAGCAGCTACGAGACCCAGTACTTC
>TRBV28|TRBJ1-5|.|.
CASRPNPNQPQHF
TGTGCCAGCAGGCCAAACCCCAATCAGCCCCAGCATTTT
>TRBV6-1|TRBJ1-4|.|TRBD1
CASSRTGAEGTNEKLFF
TGTGCCAGCAGTCGGACAGGGGCGGAGGGAACTAATGAAAAACTGTTTTTT
>TRBV6-2/TRBV6-3|TRBJ1-5|.|.
CASSWDGNNQPQHF
TGTGCCAGCAGTTGGGACGGGAACAATCAGCCCCAGCATTTT
>TRBV20-1|TRBJ1-6|.|.
CSANLLGVGSYNSPLHF
TGCAGTGCCAATCTACTAGGAGTGGGTTCCTATAATTCACCCCTCCACTTT
>TRBV7-3|TRBJ2-3|.|.
CASSFTGGLADTQYF
TGTGCCAGCAGCTTCACAGGAGGTTTGGCAGATACGCAGTATTTT
>TRBV4-3|TRBJ1-2|.|.
CASSQDPNMASAFVGYTF
TGCGCCAGCAGCCAAGATCCTAATATGGCGTCAGCTTTCGTTGGCTACACCTTC
>TRBV4-3|TRBJ2-3|.|.
CASSQALVENTQYF
TGCGCCAGCAGCCAAGCACTAGTCGAGAATACGCAGTATTTT
>TRBV6-2/TRBV6-3|TRBJ2-7|.|.
CASRGSRSLYEQYF
TGTGCCAGCCGAGGGTCCCGCTCCCTCTACGAGCAGTACTTC
>TRBV9|TRBJ2-1|.|.
CASSQQGRGEQFF
TGTGCCAGCAGCCAACAGGGTAGAGGTGAGCAGTTCTTC
>TRBV29-1|TRBJ2-7|.|TRBD1
CSATGIYYEQYF
TGCAGCGCGACAGGGATATACTACGAGCAGTACTTC
>TRBV29-1|TRBJ1-1|.|.
CSVGREDTEAFF
TGCAGCGTGGGCAGGGAGGACACTGAAGCTTTCTTT
>TRBV10-2|TRBJ2-7|.|.
CASNRGAGYEQYF
TGCGCCAGCAATCGGGGGGCAGGCTACGAGCAGTACTTC
>TRBV20-1|TRBJ2-3|.|TRBD1
CSASAPGGNTDTQYF
TGCAGTGCTAGCGCCCCAGGGGGCAACACAGATACGCAGTATTTT
>TRBV2|TRBJ1-5|.|TRBD1
CASRETSTGNQPQHF
TGTGCCAGCAGGGAGACCTCGACAGGGAATCAGCCCCAGCATTTT
>TRBV20-1|TRBJ2-6|.|TRBD1
CSARRDRPPSGANVLTF
TGCAGTGCTAGGCGGGACAGGCCCCCTTCTGGGGCCAACGTCCTGACTTTC
>TRBV28|TRBJ2-2|.|.
CASGREGELFF
TGTGCCAGCGGACGAGAGGGGGAGCTGTTTTTT
>TRBV29-1|TRBJ2-1|.|.
CSAAWRSGGSNEQFF
TGCAGCGCCGCCTGGCGGTCAGGGGGGAGCAATGAGCAGTTCTTC
>TRBV5-1|TRBJ2-1|.|.
CASSLGGTLPYNEQFF
TGCGCCAGCAGCCTAGGGGGTACACTTCCCTACAATGAGCAGTTCTTC
>TRBV24-1|TRBJ2-4|few|.
CATSESGTENIQYF
TGTGCCACCAGTGAAAGCGGGACAGAAAACATTCAGTACTTC
>TRBV2|TRBJ2-1|.|TRBD2
CASRKGELAGGPSYNEQFF
TGTGCCAGCAGGAAGGGGGAACTAGCGGGGGGGCCATCGTACAATGAGCAGTTCTTC
>TRBV3-1|TRBJ2-3|.|TRBD2
CASSPGLAGGWTDTQYF
TGTGCCAGCAGCCCCGGACTAGCGGGGGGGTGGACAGATACGCAGTATTTT
>TRBV6-6|TRBJ2-5|.|TRBD1
CASSQGAANEQYF
TGTGCCAGCAGCCAGGGGGCTGCTAATGAGCAGTACTTC
>TRBV29-1|TRBJ2-7|few|TRBD1
CSVEAGQGNPYEQYF
TGCAGCGTTGAGGCGGGACAGGGTAATCCGTACGAGCAGTACTTC
>TRBV29-1|TRBJ2-3|few|TRBD2
CSVDPAGRNPTTDTQYF
TGCAGCGTTGATCCAGCGGGGAGGAACCCGACCACAGATACGCAGTATTTT
>TRBV6-1|TRBJ2-7|.|.
CASSEPALGTYEQYF
TGTGCCAGCAGTGAACCGGCACTAGGGACCTACGAGCAGTACTTC
>TRBV20-1|TRBJ2-7|few|.
CSAPPLYKSYEQYF
TGCAGTGCTCCCCCCCTTTACAAGTCCTACGAGCAGTACTTC
>TRBV11-1|TRBJ2-5|.|TRBD2
CASSPGLAAIQETQYF
TGTGCCAGCAGCCCAGGACTAGCGGCGATTCAAGAGACCCAGTACTTC
>TRBV29-1|TRBJ1-2|.|.
CSVETGSGYTF
TGCAGCGTTGAGACAGGATCTGGCTACACCTTC
>TRBV20-1|TRBJ1-5|few|TRBD1
CSATLISPGQTLKNQPQHF
TGCAGTGCCACCCTGATCTCCCCGGGACAGACTTTAAAGAATCAGCCCCAGCATTTT
>TRBV5-1|TRBJ1-2|.|.
CAREGQGPDYGYTF
TGCGCCAGGGAGGGCCAGGGGCCCGACTATGGCTACACCTTC
>TRBV6-2/TRBV6-3|TRBJ2-1|.|.
CASKGVGEGFSSYNEQFF
TGTGCCAGCAAGGGGGTGGGGGAAGGGTTCTCCTCCTACAATGAGCAGTTCTTC
>TRBV4-3|TRBJ2-7|.|TRBD1
CASSQDWTGDEQYF
TGCGCCAGCAGCCAAGATTGGACAGGGGACGAGCAGTACTTC
>TRBV9|TRBJ2-3|.|TRBD1
CASSDDRVGTDTQYF
TGTGCCAGCAGCGACGACAGGGTGGGCACAGATACGCAGTATTTT
>TRBV20-1|TRBJ2-5|once|TRBD2
CSAPKGAGQETQYF
TGCAGTGCTCCTAAGGGAGCGGGGCAAGAGACCCAGTACTTC
>TRBV30|TRBJ2-7|few|.
CAWSVRVYEQYF
TGTGCCTGGAGTGTACGAGTTTACGAGCAGTACTTC
>TRBV27|TRBJ1-5|.|.
CASSLRRVDQPQHF
TGTGCCAGCAGCCTTCGCAGGGTTGATCAGCCCCAGCATTTT
>TRBV9|TRBJ2-1|.|TRBD2
CASGGGGGLGPFLEQFF
TGTGCCAGCGGCGGGGGAGGGGGACTAGGCCCTTTTTTGGAGCAGTTCTTC
>TRBV13|TRBJ1-2|.|.
CASSLGAGTYTF
TGTGCCAGCAGCTTAGGGGCAGGGACCTACACCTTC
>TRBV24-1|TRBJ2-2|once|TRBD2
CATSDPHVLAGDNTGELFF
TGTGCCACTAGTGACCCACACGTCCTAGCGGGGGACAACACCGGGGAGCTGTTTTTT
>TRBV9|TRBJ2-1|.|TRBD1
CASSPPGQGANEQFF
TGTGCCAGCAGCCCGCCGGGACAGGGGGCGAATGAGCAGTTCTTC
>TRBV7-3|TRBJ2-6|.|.
CASSLNTGSGANVLTF
TGTGCCAGCAGCTTAAATACAGGCTCTGGGGCCAACGTCCTGACTTTC
>TRBV27|TRBJ1-5|.|.
CASSLKGEGQPQHF
TGTGCCAGCAGTTTAAAGGGGGAAGGCCAGCCCCAGCATTTT
>TRBV28|TRBJ2-3|.|TRBD1
CASSSSTGDRGDVADTQYF
TGTGCCAGCAGTTCGAGCACCGGCGACAGGGGGGACGTCGCAGATACGCAGTATTTT
>TRBV7-2|TRBJ2-3|.|.
CASSKRRDTQYF
TGTGCCAGCAGCAAGAGGAGAGATACGCAGTATTTT
>TRBV5-5|TRBJ1-5|.|.
CASSFAGMDDQPQHF
TGTGCCAGCAGCTTCGCAGGGATGGACGATCAGCCCCAGCATTTT
>TRBV7-9|TRBJ2-3|.|TRBD2
CASSSGLAGRTDTQYF
TGTGCTAGCAGCTCGGGACTAGCGGGGCGCACAGATACGCAGTATTTT
>TRBV7-2|TRBJ1-2|once|.
CASSLSTNYGCTF
TGTGCCAGCAGCTTAAGTACTAACTATGGCTGCACCTTC
>TRBV28|TRBJ2-1|few|.
CASRQDVVEQFF
TGTGCCAGCAGACAGGACGTGGTTGAGCAGTTCTTC